In this sample, the clone carrying this TCR beta chain turned up many times. Its specificity is unknown. The authors ran a second PCR of 7 to 11 cycles using a sample-barcoded 5' primer and a J-beta primer mix. TCRdb ran MiXCR on the 5' RACE reads and lists one entry per CDR3 protein. The sample consists of over 1,500,000 distinct CDR3 sequences, about 49% of them appearing once. The data were taken from a study of blood T cells in healthy people across ages. Across the whole study: Template switching caught about one barcoded beta molecule for each two T cells. Overall study results and limits: In older individuals, TCR beta diversity per million T cells was lower, falling roughly linearly with age.

V dropped 3 bases and J dropped 2; count of bases not matched to a gene: 4. This CDR3 is 15 amino acids long. Per individual sample, total RNA of at least 5 micrograms was extracted. The sequence was obtained from a middle-aged woman in good health. The chain recombines TRBV12-3 or TRBV12-4 with TRBJ2-3; 8 positions match TRBD2. The sequencing input was blood. CDR3 loop: CASSLRGASTDTQYF. CDR3 coding DNA: TGTGCCAGCAGTTTGCGGGGGGCCTCCACAGATACGCAGTATTTT.